Each of the 22 T cell receptor beta chains below was sequenced from the same sample in a study of cytomegalovirus exposure and HLA in healthy donors. Primers for the PCR totalled 60 Vbeta and 13 Jbeta. Sequencing used immunoSEQ multiplex PCR; TCRdb keeps in-frame clones, though not all of them. Here the sample spans 95,000 to 150,000 clones, around 80% being singletons. Material for sequencing was PBMCs. These receptors were collected from a man aged 25-45 years in good health and CMV-seropositive.

This clone was counted a few times. The V and J genes are TRBV6-5 and TRBJ1-1; possibly TRBD1 for D (5 bases). With 2 bases removed from V and 9 bases from J, the gap between germline ends came to 7 bases. This CDR3 spans 11 amino acids. Germline V gene sequence: CDR1 MNHEY, CDR2 SVGAGI. CDR3 DNA sequence: TGTGCCAGCAGTTACGACAGTAAAGCTTTCTTT. The encoded protein is CASSYDSKAFF.

The rearrangement joins TRBV13 to TRBJ2-2; the match to TRBD2 covers 9 bases. The ends lost 8 bases at V and 5 bases at J; junction bases unmatched: 3. The length of the CDR3 is 13 residues. Looked up from germline, CDR1 is PRHDT and CDR2 is FYEKMQ (reference sequence). In DNA form, the CDR3 reads TGTGCCAGCTGCGCGGGGGGGACCGGGGAGCTGTTTTTT. Amino acid sequence: CASCAGGTGELFF.

The CDR3, as DNA: TGCGCCAGCAGGGGCAGCCTCTCTGGAAACACCATATATTTT. It specifies CASRGSLSGNTIYF. This rearrangement joins TRBV5-1 to TRBJ1-3, with no clear D. V was cut by 5 bases and J by 0 bases, with 9 bases left in between. CDR1 and CDR2 from the germline V gene are SGHRS and YFSETQ. CDR3 length: 14 amino acids.

This sequence joins TRBV5-1 and TRBJ2-7; D is perhaps TRBD2 (5 bases). There are 15 residues in the CDR3. Germline-derived CDR1 and CDR2 are SGHRS and YFSETQ. V lost 4 bases and J lost 2, with 16 bases in between. The CDR3 DNA reads as TGCGCCAGCAGCGCGGCACTGGCGGGCCCCTACGAGCAGTACTTC. This sequence encodes CASSAALAGPYEQYF.

The CDR3 reads CASSIGTGAKYEQYF. For the CDR3, the DNA is TGTGCCAGCAGCATAGGGACAGGGGCGAAGTACGAGCAGTACTTC. The chain carries TRBV7-6 and TRBJ2-7; 10 bases line up with TRBD1. The CDR3 is 15 residues long. The germline V gene encodes CDR1 SGHVS and CDR2 FNYEAQ. J was trimmed by 4 bases and V by 5 bases; bases with no gene match: 8. The full variable domain, with the rest looked up from reference TRBV7-6 and TRBJ2-7, is GAGVSQSPRYKVTKRGQDVALRCDPISGHVSLYWYRQALGQGPEFLTYFNYEAQQDKSGLPNDRFSAERPEGSISTLTIQRTEQRDSAMYRCASSIGTGAKYEQYFGPGTRLTVT.

The chain recombines TRBV7-2 with TRBJ1-2; 12 bases match TRBD1. The ends lost 5 bases at V and 5 bases at J; junction bases unmatched: 9. CDR1 SGHTA and CDR2 FQGNSA come from the germline V gene. This CDR3 spans 16 amino acids. CDR3 amino acids: CASSKGQGAFSYGYTF. DNA for the CDR3: TGTGCCAGCAGCAAGGGACAGGGGGCGTTTTCTTATGGCTACACCTTC.

The V call is TRBV4-3, the J call TRBJ2-1; TRBD2 aligns across 8 bases. Germline CDR1 is LGHNA and CDR2 is YSLEER. The V and J ends lost 7 bases and 3 bases, in that order; junction bases with no gene match: 14. The CDR3 loop spans 17 amino acids. CDR3 DNA sequence: TGCGCCAGCACCACTCCAAGGTTTCTAGCGGGCTACAATGAGCAGTTCTTC. Amino acid sequence: CASTTPRFLAGYNEQFF.

A few counts support this clone. V is TRBV14 and J is TRBJ2-7; possibly TRBD1 for D (6 bases). Trimming shortened V by 6 bases and J by 3 bases, and 12 bases separated the two germline ends. Looked up from germline, CDR1 is SGHDN and CDR2 is FVKESK. CDR3 size: 13 residues. The DNA for the CDR3 is TGTGCCAGCAGATGGACAGAATTCTACGAGCAGTACTTC. It yields the protein CASRWTEFYEQYF.

This clone was seen only once. J is TRBJ2-7 and V is TRBV7-9; D unresolved. The V gene lost 5 bases and the J gene lost 3 bases, with 14 bases spanning the gap. CDR3 size: 14 residues. Per the germline V gene, CDR1 is SEHNR and CDR2 is FQNEAQ (reference sequence). CDR3 amino acids: CASSPRHPDYEQYF. The CDR3, as DNA: TGTGCCAGCAGCCCAAGACACCCGGACTACGAGCAGTACTTC. The complete variable domain, with remaining parts taken from reference TRBV7-9 and TRBJ2-7, reads DTGVSQNPRHKITKRGQNVTFRCDPISEHNRLYWYRQTLGQGPEFLTYFQNEAQLEKSRLLSDRFSAERPKGSFSTLEIQRTEQGDSAMYLCASSPRHPDYEQYFGPGTRLTVT.

The V call is TRBV9, the J call TRBJ2-5, with unresolved D. The V end lost 4 bases, the J end lost 1 base, and 8 bases lay between the germline ends. CDR3 length equals 13 residues. CDR1 is SGDLS, CDR2 YYNGEE, per germline. CDR3 DNA sequence: TGTGCCAGCAGCTCACCGGTCCAAGAGACCCAGTACTTC. Translating it yields CASSSPVQETQYF.

This clone was observed a single time. The CDR3 coding sequence is TGTGCCAGCAGCTTAGGGGGAGGCAGTCCACTGTTTTTT. Protein: CASSLGGGSPLFF. V is TRBV11-2 and J is TRBJ1-4; no reliable D call. The germline V gene has CDR1 SGHAT and CDR2 FQNNGV. The CDR3 has 13 residues. Trimming took 1 base from V and 13 from J, leaving 13 bases between them.

This clone was observed once. V usage is TRBV5-1 and J usage is TRBJ2-2; the match to TRBD2 covers 16 bases. J was trimmed by 3 bases and V by 3 bases; bases with no gene match: 2. The length of the CDR3 is 17 residues. The germline CDR1 and CDR2 sequences are SGHRS and YFSETQ. The CDR3 spells CASSWGLAGGDTGELFF. CDR3 DNA: TGCGCCAGCAGCTGGGGACTAGCGGGAGGGGACACCGGGGAGCTGTTTTTT.

The chain links TRBV29-1 to TRBJ1-2; TRBD1 is a possible D gene (5 bases). The ends were cut back, 2 bases at V and 6 bases at J, with 7 bases in the middle. The CDR3 runs to 11 residues. The V gene's germline CDR1 is SQVTM and CDR2 ANQGSEA. CDR3 sequence: CSVELRDGYTF. The CDR3 DNA sequence: TGCAGCGTTGAACTCAGGGATGGCTACACCTTC.

The chain recombines TRBV5-5 with TRBJ2-5; tentative D call: TRBD1 (6 bases). The V end was cut by 2 bases, the J end by 5 bases, with 16 bases between. The CDR3 contains 15 residues. Looked up from germline, CDR1 is SGHKS and CDR2 is YYEKEE (reference sequence). The CDR3 is CASSLQDRGLETQYF. CDR3 sequence (DNA): TGTGCCAGCAGCTTACAGGACAGAGGATTGGAGACCCAGTACTTC.

Note on this clone: One junction end does not reproduce the germline sequence, and a read error may be involved. DNA for the CDR3: TGTGCTAGCAGCCAGTCTAGTAGTGTCTCGGAGACCCAGTACTTC. Translation: CASSQSSSVSETQYF. J is TRBJ2-5 and V is TRBV7-7; D gene ambiguous. From germline, CDR1 is SSHAT and CDR2 FNYEAQ (reference sequence). The CDR3 is 15 amino acids.

The chain carries TRBV7-6 and TRBJ2-2; D uncertain. With 6 bases removed from V and 5 bases from J, the gap between germline ends came to 13 bases. The CDR3 length is 14 residues. CDR1 and CDR2 from the germline V gene are SGHVS and FNYEAQ. The CDR3 coding sequence is TGTGCCAGCAGGCGGCGCCAGATTACCGGGGAGCTGTTTTTT. Residues: CASRRRQITGELFF.

In DNA form, the CDR3 reads TGTGCCAGCAGCCTCGGGACAGGGTCCAGTGAGCAGTTCTTC. Translated: CASSLGTGSSEQFF. The chain recombines TRBV5-6 with TRBJ2-1, with 9 positions matching TRBD1. Germline V gene sequence: CDR1 SGHDT, CDR2 YYEEEE. V shed 4 bases, J shed 9 bases, and the junction held 8 bases outside the gene matches. This CDR3 is built from 14 residues.

The chain recombines TRBV27 with TRBJ1-5; D gene uncertain. The CDR3 has 14 amino acids. The germline V and J ends were trimmed by 3 bases and 6 bases, with 12 bases remaining between them. From germline, CDR1 is MNHEY and CDR2 SMNVEV (reference sequence). DNA for the CDR3: TGTGCCAGCAGTTTCACTCAGGCCGGTCAGCCCCAGCATTTT. It codes for CASSFTQAGQPQHF.

The gene calls are TRBV27 and TRBJ2-3; 7 nucleotides agree with TRBD2. Per germline, CDR1 MNHEY and CDR2 SMNVEV (reference sequence). The CDR3 loop spans 14 amino acids. V shed 4 bases and J 3 bases; nucleotides not matched to a gene: 4. The CDR3 nucleotides are TGTGCCAGCAGTTACAGCGGGAAGACAGATACGCAGTATTTT. This codes for CASSYSGKTDTQYF.

The chain couples TRBV11-2 to TRBJ2-5, with TRBD2 matching over 9 bases. The CDR3 covers 15 residues. The V and J ends lost 3 bases and 5 bases, in that order; junction bases with no gene match: 7. Germline V CDR1 and CDR2: SGHAT, FQNNGV. CDR3 bases: TGTGCCAGCAGCTTCCCTGGGGCGGGAGGGGAGACCCAGTACTTC. Its protein product is CASSFPGAGGETQYF.

The chain couples TRBV6-1 to TRBJ1-2; D perhaps matches TRBD1 (6 bases). Trimming shortened V by 0 bases and J by 3 bases, and 23 bases separated the two germline ends. CDR3 length: 19 residues. Germline CDR1 is MNHNS and CDR2 is SASEGT. The CDR3 sequence: CASSEATKGQFLVDYGYTF. The CDR3 coding sequence is TGTGCCAGCAGTGAAGCGACCAAAGGACAGTTCTTAGTAGACTATGGCTACACCTTC.

The V gene is TRBV14, the J gene TRBJ1-2; the match to TRBD1 covers 7 bases. The CDR3 contains 15 residues. Trimming removed 3 bases from V and 2 bases from J; junction bases left unmatched: 6. Germline V gene sequence: CDR1 SGHDN, CDR2 FVKESK. The CDR3 bases are TGTGCCAGCAGCCACCTCAGGACAGGAAACTATGGCTACACCTTC. It codes for CASSHLRTGNYGYTF.